This section outlines one T cell receptor (beta chain) sequence together with its context. This clone came up once. The specificity of this receptor is unknown. Per-base quality was not reported, and no clone a single base away is much larger than it. Interpreted using the paper, the time point label stands for: peripheral blood 6 weeks after treatment start. A total of 29 patients with locally advanced or metastatic urothelial carcinoma, treated at Memorial Sloan Kettering on a trial protocol, made up the cohort. Peripheral blood mononuclear cells were collected pretreatment and during treatment, with between 1 and 8 total time points obtained per patient. The Qiagen DNeasy Blood extraction kit was used to purify genomic DNA from total PBMCs and from tumor samples. PBMCs were collected pretreatment and during treatment, and were isolated and stored as previously described. CDR1 and CDR2, looked up from the germline V gene, are SNHLY and FYNNEI. The CDR3 sequence holds 14 residues, the cysteine and phenylalanine included. The kept DNA is CDR3 alone, 42 bases in frame from the first base. Cut back by 6 bases and 4 bases, the V and J ends lie 13 bases apart.

The sample is drawn from a study of PD-L1 blockade in urothelial cancer (dated by TCRdb to the late 2010s). About the full investigation: Every patient began therapy in the mid-2010s and was given atezolizumab 1,200 mg intravenously every 3 weeks. In the same patients, pretreatment tumors underwent whole exome sequencing and RNA sequencing in addition to TCR sequencing. Blood samples were analyzed at 3 weeks after treatment start (second dose) and at 6 weeks after treatment start. The study was an exploratory multi-omic analysis of somatic, immune and clinical correlates of response to PD-L1 blockade with atezolizumab in urothelial cancer. TCR sequencing covered pretreatment tumor samples and matched, serially collected peripheral blood taken before and after atezolizumab treatment. Under ten patients reached durable clinical benefit, while about 19 patients did not. Around 30 patients had pretreatment blood TCR-seq, some 24 had at least one posttreatment blood collection, and some 24 had tumor TCR-seq. A median of roughly 140,000 T cells and fewer than 85,000 unique TCRs was obtained from blood samples, and a median clonality of approximately 0.086 was observed. About nine tenths of the roughly 30 patients were males with bladder-origin urothelial cancer, and about 60% of the roughly 30 reported a prior smoking history. Patients had an ECOG performance status of 0 or 1 and had received between 0 and 3 prior chemotherapy regimens. Durable clinical benefit was defined as a progression-free survival longer than 6 months, and TCR features were additionally tested against progression-free survival and overall survival. Points the paper makes about the study in general: Improved progression-free and overall survival was associated with having pretreatment peripheral blood TCR clonality below the median. Among patients with durable benefit, tumor-associated TCR clones showed greater expansion in peripheral blood 3 weeks after treatment started (n = 22, p = 0.022). Because the sample size was small (n of about 27) and many exploratory analyses were performed, the results are intended to be hypothesis-generating.

Each PCR received spiked-in synthetic TCR analog templates so that absolute template abundance could be estimated from read counts. The immunoSEQ assay used bias-controlled V and J gene primers to amplify TCRbeta CDR3 regions from genomic DNA. Rearranged TCRbeta segments were sequenced at approximately 20X coverage. In the paper's pipeline: Sequencing errors were corrected by clustering, and CDR3s were annotated against IMGT so that V, D and J genes could be assigned. Downstream analyses used only productive TCRbeta rearrangements, leaving out any out-of-frame or stop-codon sequences. To compute clonality, Shannon entropy was normalized by the log of the number of unique productive sequences and then subtracted from one. Fisher's exact test with Benjamini-Hochberg correction, using a cutoff of adjusted p below 0.01, was how clones that differed between time points or between blood and tumor were identified. Held by TCRdb, this immuneACCESS table contains in-frame sequences only and omits some clones. Under half of the omission traces to an unresolved V gene where checked; the cause of the rest is unknown. V, J and clone size were drawn from that table, and D and trimming were deduced from the DNA. The sample table contains more than 90,000 clones; only one count was recorded for approximately 90% of them. The ten largest clones add up to around 4% of the sample.

The receptor was derived from a man aged 55 to 70 with urothelial cancer. Sequenced here: PBMCs, sampled around atezolizumab (anti-PD-L1) treatment. In this chain, TRBV2 is recombined with TRBJ1-5; D gene: possibly TRBD1, on 6 matching bases. The CDR3 reads as follows: CASRTGQRNQPQHF. The nucleotide sequence is given as TGTGCCAGCAGGACTGGACAGCGGAATCAGCCCCAGCATTTT.